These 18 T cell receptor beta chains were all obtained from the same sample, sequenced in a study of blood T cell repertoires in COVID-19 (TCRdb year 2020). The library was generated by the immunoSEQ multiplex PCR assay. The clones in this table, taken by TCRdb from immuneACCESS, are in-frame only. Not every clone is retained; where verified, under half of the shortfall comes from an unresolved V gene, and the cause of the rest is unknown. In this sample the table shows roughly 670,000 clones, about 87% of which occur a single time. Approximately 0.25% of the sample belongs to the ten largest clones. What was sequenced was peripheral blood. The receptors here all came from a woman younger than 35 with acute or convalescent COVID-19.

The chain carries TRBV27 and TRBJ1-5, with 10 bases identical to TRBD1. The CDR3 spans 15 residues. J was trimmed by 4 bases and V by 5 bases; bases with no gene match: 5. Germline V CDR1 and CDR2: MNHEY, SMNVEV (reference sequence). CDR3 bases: TGTGCCAGCAGTCACGGACAGGGGGTTAATCAGCCCCAGCATTTT. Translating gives CASSHGQGVNQPQHF.

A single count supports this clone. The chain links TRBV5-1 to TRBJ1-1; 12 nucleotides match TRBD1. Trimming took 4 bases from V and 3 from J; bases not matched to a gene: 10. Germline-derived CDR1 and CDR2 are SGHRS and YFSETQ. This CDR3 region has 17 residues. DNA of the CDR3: TGCGCCAGCAGCGACACCCCCGGGACAGGGGGCCACACTGAAGCTTTCTTT. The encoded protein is CASSDTPGTGGHTEAFF. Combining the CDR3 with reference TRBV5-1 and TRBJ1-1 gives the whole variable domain KAGVTQTPRYLIKTRGQQVTLSCSPISGHRSVSWYQQTPGQGLQFLFEYFSETQRNKGNFPGRFSGRQFSNSRSEMNVSTLELGDSALYLCASSDTPGTGGHTEAFFGQGTRLTVV.

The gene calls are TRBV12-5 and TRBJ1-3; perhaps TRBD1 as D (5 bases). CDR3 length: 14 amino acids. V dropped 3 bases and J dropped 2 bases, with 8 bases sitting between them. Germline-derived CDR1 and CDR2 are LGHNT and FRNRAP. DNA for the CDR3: TGTGCTAGTGGTTTCGGGGGGACTGGAAACACCATATATTTT. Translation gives CASGFGGTGNTIYF.

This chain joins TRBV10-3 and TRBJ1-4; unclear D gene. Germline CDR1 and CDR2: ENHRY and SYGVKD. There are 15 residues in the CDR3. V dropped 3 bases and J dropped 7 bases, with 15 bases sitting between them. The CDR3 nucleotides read TGTGCCATCAGTGACGGGTGGTCAGGAGGTGAAAAACTGTTTTTT. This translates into CAISDGWSGGEKLFF.

The CDR3 bases are TGTGCCAGCAGCCAAGCCCCGGGTAGAAGTGGCTACACCTTC. This sequence encodes CASSQAPGRSGYTF. This chain connects TRBV14 to TRBJ1-2; D call uncertain. This CDR3 is 14 amino acids long. V lost 1 base to trimming and J lost 7 bases, with 13 bases between them. Looked up from germline, CDR1 is SGHDN and CDR2 is FVKESK.

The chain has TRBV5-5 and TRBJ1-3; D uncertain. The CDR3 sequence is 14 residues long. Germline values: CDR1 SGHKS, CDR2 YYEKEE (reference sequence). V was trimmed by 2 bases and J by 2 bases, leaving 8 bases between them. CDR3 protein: CASSFSGAGNTIYF. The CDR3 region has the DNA TGTGCCAGCAGCTTCTCCGGGGCTGGAAACACCATATATTTT.

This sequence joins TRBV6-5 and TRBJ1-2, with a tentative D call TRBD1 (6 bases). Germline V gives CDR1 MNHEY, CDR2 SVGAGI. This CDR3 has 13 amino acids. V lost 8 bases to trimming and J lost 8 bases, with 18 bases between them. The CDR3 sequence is CASGLGGPSGYTF. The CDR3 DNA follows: TGTGCCAGCGGGCTCGGGGGGCCGTCCGGCTACACCTTC.

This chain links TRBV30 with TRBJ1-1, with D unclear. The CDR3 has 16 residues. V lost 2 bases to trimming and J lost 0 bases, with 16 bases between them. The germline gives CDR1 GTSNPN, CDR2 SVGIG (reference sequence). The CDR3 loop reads CAWSNFGWSLNTEAFF. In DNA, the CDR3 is TGTGCCTGGAGTAATTTTGGGTGGAGTTTGAACACTGAAGCTTTCTTT.

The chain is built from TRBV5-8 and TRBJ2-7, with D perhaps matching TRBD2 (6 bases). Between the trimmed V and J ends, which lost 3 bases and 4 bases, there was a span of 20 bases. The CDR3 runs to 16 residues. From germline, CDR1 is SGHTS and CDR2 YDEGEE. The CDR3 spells CASSSAEGIPPYEQYF. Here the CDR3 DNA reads TGTGCCAGCAGCTCGGCGGAGGGGATACCACCTTACGAGCAGTACTTC.

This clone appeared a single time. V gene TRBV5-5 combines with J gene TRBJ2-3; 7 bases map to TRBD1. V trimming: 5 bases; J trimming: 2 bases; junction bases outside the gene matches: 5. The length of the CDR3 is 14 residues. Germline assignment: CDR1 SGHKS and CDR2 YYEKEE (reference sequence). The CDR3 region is CASSFGTDTDTQYF. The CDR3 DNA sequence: TGTGCCAGCAGTTTCGGGACAGACACAGATACGCAGTATTTT.

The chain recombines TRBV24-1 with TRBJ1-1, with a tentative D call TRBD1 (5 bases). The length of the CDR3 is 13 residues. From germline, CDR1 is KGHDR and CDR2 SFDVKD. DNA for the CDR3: TGTGCTCTAACAGGCAGCACCGACACTGAAGCTTTCTTT. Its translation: CALTGSTDTEAFF.

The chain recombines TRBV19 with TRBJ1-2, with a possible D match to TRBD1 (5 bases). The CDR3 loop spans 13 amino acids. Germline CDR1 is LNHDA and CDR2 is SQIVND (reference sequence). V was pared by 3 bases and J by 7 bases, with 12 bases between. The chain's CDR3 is CASSIGGRGGYTF. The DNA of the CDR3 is TGTGCCAGTAGTATCGGGGGTAGGGGTGGCTACACCTTC.

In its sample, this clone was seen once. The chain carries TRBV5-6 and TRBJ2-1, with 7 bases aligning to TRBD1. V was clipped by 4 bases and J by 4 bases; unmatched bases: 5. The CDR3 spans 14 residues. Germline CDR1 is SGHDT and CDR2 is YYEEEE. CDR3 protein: CASSRTGIYNEQFF. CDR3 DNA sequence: TGTGCCAGCAGCAGGACAGGAATTTACAATGAGCAGTTCTTC.

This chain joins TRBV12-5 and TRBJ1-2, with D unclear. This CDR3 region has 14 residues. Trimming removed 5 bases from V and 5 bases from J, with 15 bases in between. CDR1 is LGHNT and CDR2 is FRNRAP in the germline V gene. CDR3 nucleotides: TGTGCTAGTGGTATGATATTGAGGGCATATGGCTACACCTTC. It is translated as CASGMILRAYGYTF.

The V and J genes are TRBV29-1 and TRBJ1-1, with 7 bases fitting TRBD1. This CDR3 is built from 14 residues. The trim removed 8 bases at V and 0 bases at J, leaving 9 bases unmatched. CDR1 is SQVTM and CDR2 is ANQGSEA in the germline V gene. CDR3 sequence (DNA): TGCAGCACAGACAGGGATAGGATGAACACTGAAGCTTTCTTT. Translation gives CSTDRDRMNTEAFF.

The CDR3 spells CASSIVPRDTQYF. The CDR3 region has the DNA TGTGCCAGTAGTATTGTCCCTCGAGATACGCAGTATTTT. This sequence joins TRBV19 and TRBJ2-3, with D hard to call. With 3 bases removed from V and 5 bases from J, the gap between germline ends came to 9 bases. CDR1 is LNHDA, CDR2 SQIVND, per germline (reference sequence). This CDR3 is built from 13 residues.

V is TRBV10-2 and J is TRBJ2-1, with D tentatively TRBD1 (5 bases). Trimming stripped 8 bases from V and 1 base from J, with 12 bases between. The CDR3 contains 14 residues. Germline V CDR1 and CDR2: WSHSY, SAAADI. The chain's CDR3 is CASGFGASYNEQFF. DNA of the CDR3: TGCGCCAGCGGATTTGGGGCGTCCTACAATGAGCAGTTCTTC.

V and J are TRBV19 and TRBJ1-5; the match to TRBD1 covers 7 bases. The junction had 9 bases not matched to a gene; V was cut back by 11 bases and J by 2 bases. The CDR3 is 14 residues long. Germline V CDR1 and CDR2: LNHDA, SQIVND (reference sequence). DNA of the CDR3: TGTGCCTCGAGGGGGCAGACGGGCAATCAGCCCCAGCATTTT. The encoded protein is CASRGQTGNQPQHF. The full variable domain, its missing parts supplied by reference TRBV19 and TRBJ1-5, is DGGITQSPKYLFRKEGQNVTLSCEQNLNHDAMYWYRQDPGQGLRLIYYSQIVNDFQKGDIAEGYSVSREKKESFPLTVTSAQKNPTAFYLCASRGQTGNQPQHFGDGTRLSIL.